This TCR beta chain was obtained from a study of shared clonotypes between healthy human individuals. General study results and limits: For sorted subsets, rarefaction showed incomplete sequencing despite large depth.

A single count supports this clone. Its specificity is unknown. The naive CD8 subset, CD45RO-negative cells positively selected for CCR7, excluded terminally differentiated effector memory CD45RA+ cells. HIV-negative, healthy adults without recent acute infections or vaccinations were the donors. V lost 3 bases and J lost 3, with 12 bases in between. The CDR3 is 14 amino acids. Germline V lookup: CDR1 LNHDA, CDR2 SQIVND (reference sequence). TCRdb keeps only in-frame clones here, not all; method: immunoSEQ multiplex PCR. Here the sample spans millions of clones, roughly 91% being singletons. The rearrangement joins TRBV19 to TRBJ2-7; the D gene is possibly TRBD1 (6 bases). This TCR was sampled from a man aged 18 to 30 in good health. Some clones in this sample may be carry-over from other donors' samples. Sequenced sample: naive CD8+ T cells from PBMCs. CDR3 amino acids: CASSIKGDGYEQYF. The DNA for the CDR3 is TGTGCCAGTAGTATCAAGGGGGATGGCTACGAGCAGTACTTC.